The rows below give T cell receptor beta chains drawn from one sample of a study of cytomegalovirus exposure and HLA in healthy donors. Method: immunoSEQ multiplex PCR; TCRdb's copy keeps in-frame clones and lacks some. The data contain 95,000 to 150,000 clones, 17% of them singletons. Sequencing was done on a sample of PBMCs. The receptors derive from a female donor in good health and CMV-seropositive. The CDR3 runs from the conserved cysteine through the conserved F or W. The D gene is left open where the match is weak. Some rows mark clone size as missing; the rest say once, few, many or name a class of expanded clone.

V	size	J	D	DNA	CDR3
TRBV30	few	TRBJ1-6	TRBD1	TGTGCCTGGAGTGTACGGGGACAGATCTCCTATAATTCACCCCTCCACTTT	CAWSVRGQISYNSPLHF
TRBV28	few	TRBJ2-1	.	TGTGCCAGAACCCAAAGCGATTCATACAATGAGCAGTTCTTC	CARTQSDSYNEQFF
TRBV28	few	TRBJ1-4	.	TGTGCCAGCAGTTTAGGCCGACACAGGGTTTTTTTT	CASSLGRHRVFF
TRBV6-6	few	TRBJ2-3	TRBD1	TGTGCCAGCAGCCCCGGGACAGGGGGCCTCACAGATACGCAGTATTTT	CASSPGTGGLTDTQYF
TRBV29-1	few	TRBJ1-1	.	TGCAGCGTGGAGAGGGTCCTAAAGAACACTGAAGCTTTCTTT	CSVERVLKNTEAFF
TRBV7-8	.	TRBJ2-7	.	TGTGCCAGCAGCTTAGTAGTCGACGAGCAGTACTTC	CASSLVVDEQYF
TRBV5-4	.	TRBJ2-5	.	TGTGCCAGCAGCTTAGGGGCAAGGTACCAAGAGACCCAGTACTTC	CASSLGARYQETQYF
TRBV4-2	.	TRBJ2-7	.	TGTGCCAGCAGCCAAGAAGTGAGATCATATACGTACGAGCAGTACTTC	CASSQEVRSYTYEQYF
TRBV2	few	TRBJ1-1	TRBD1	TGTGCCAGCAGTGACAGGGGGCGGAACACTGAAGCTTTCTTT	CASSDRGRNTEAFF
TRBV6-1	.	TRBJ2-1	TRBD2	TGTGCCAGCAGAGACCTAGCGGGAGTATACAATGAGCAGTTCTTC	CASRDLAGVYNEQFF
TRBV28	few	TRBJ1-2	TRBD1	TGTGCCAGCAGTCCAAACACCTGGACAGGGTTAATCCATGGCTACACCTTC	CASSPNTWTGLIHGYTF
TRBV19	.	TRBJ1-5	TRBD1	TGTGCCAGTAGTATAAGGACAGGAGCACGTAACAATCAGCCCCAGCATTTT	CASSIRTGARNNQPQHF
TRBV12-2	few	TRBJ1-1	.	TGTGCAAGTCGCTTAGCCAAACGTCCACGGACTCAGAACACTGAAGCTTTCTTT	CASRLAKRPRTQNTEAFF
TRBV7-3	.	TRBJ1-1	TRBD1	TGTGCCAGCAGCACAACAGGGGTTGACACTGAAGCTTTCTTT	CASSTTGVDTEAFF
TRBV7-3	few	TRBJ2-3	TRBD2	TGTGCCAGCAGCGACCCGGGGGGGACAGATACGCAGTATTTT	CASSDPGGTDTQYF
TRBV6-1	.	TRBJ2-7	TRBD2	TGTGCCAGCAGTGAGGGCCGGGGGGGTTACGAGCAGTACTTC	CASSEGRGGYEQYF
TRBV28	.	TRBJ2-7	TRBD2	TGTGCCAGCAGTTGGACTAGCGGCTACGAGCAGTACTTC	CASSWTSGYEQYF
TRBV9	few	TRBJ2-7	TRBD1	TGTGCCAGCAGCTCAAACAGGGGCCCCTACGAGCAGTACTTC	CASSSNRGPYEQYF
TRBV5-8	.	TRBJ1-5	.	TGTGCCAGCAGCTTGAGGGGCAGGGTGAGCAATCAGCCCCAGCATTTT	CASSLRGRVSNQPQHF
TRBV6-4	.	TRBJ1-2	.	TGTGCCAGCAGGCTCGGTGGGGCAGGGGCTAACTATGGCTACACCTTC	CASRLGGAGANYGYTF
TRBV7-9	.	TRBJ2-5	TRBD2	TGTGCCAGCAGCTTAAGTTCTAGCGGGTGGGAGACCCAGTACTTC	CASSLSSSGWETQYF
TRBV28	.	TRBJ1-1	.	TGTGCCAGCAGTTTACGGATACGGACAGAGGGCCCCAACACTGAAGCTTTCTTT	CASSLRIRTEGPNTEAFF
TRBV15	.	TRBJ2-7	TRBD1	TGTGCCACCAGCAGACAAGGACAGGGGTCAGGGGAGCAGTACTTC	CATSRQGQGSGEQYF
TRBV2	once	TRBJ2-5	TRBD1	TGTGCCAGCAGTGGCAGGGGGCTACACCAAGAGACCCAGTACTTC	CASSGRGLHQETQYF
TRBV30	.	TRBJ1-6	TRBD1	TGTGCCTGCAACATCAAACAGGGGGCCCTTAATTCACCCCTCCACTTT	CACNIKQGALNSPLHF
TRBV28	few	TRBJ2-1	TRBD1	TGTGCCGAATCTGGACAGGATGGTTTCGATGAGCAGTTCTTC	CAESGQDGFDEQFF
TRBV5-1	.	TRBJ1-1	.	TGCGCCAGCATAGAGGGTAATGGCGCTGAAGCTTTCTTT	CASIEGNGAEAFF
TRBV7-7	few	TRBJ1-5	TRBD1	TGTGCTAGCAGCTACAGTGACAGGGGTAGCAATCAGCCCCAGCATTTT	CASSYSDRGSNQPQHF
TRBV7-2	.	TRBJ2-7	.	TGTGCCAGCAGCTTAGTTACGGGTCTGTACGAGCAGTACTTC	CASSLVTGLYEQYF
TRBV29-1	few	TRBJ2-2	.	TGCAGCGTTGAAGACGGGGTCGGCACCGGGGAGCTGTTTTTT	CSVEDGVGTGELFF
TRBV20-1	.	TRBJ2-3	.	TGCAGTGCTAGATACGGGGATACGCAGTATTTT	CSARYGDTQYF
TRBV15	.	TRBJ2-3	TRBD2	TGTGCCACCAGCAGAGATCGGGGGGGCACAGATACGCAGTATTTT	CATSRDRGGTDTQYF
TRBV14	few	TRBJ1-2	TRBD1	TGTGCCAGCAGCCCGGGGACAGCAATCTCCTATGGCTACACCTTC	CASSPGTAISYGYTF
TRBV28	.	TRBJ1-2	.	TGTGCCAGCAGTATATACATCGGGGAAGCTAACTATGGCTACACCTTC	CASSIYIGEANYGYTF
TRBV30	few	TRBJ2-7	TRBD2	TGTGCCTGGCGCGCCGGGACTAGCGTAGCCTACGAGCAGTACTTC	CAWRAGTSVAYEQYF
TRBV6-5	few	TRBJ2-1	.	TGTGCCAGCGGACGGACAGCGAACACCGATGAGCAGTTCTTC	CASGRTANTDEQFF
TRBV4-1	.	TRBJ2-1	TRBD2	TGCGCCAGCAGCCGGCAAGGACTAGTCATTATGTACAATGAGCAGTTCTTC	CASSRQGLVIMYNEQFF
TRBV5-1	few	TRBJ2-5	.	TGCGCCAGCAGCTTGGCTCCCCAGGGGTTAGAGACCCAGTACTTC	CASSLAPQGLETQYF
TRBV28	.	TRBJ2-7	TRBD1	TGTGCCAGCAGCCTGGTTCCCGGGGACAGGGTTTACGAGCAGTACTTC	CASSLVPGDRVYEQYF
TRBV11-2	.	TRBJ1-2	.	TGTGCCAGCAGCTTAACATATGGCTACACCTTC	CASSLTYGYTF
TRBV6-1	few	TRBJ1-2	TRBD1	TGTGCCAGCAGTGAAGTAGAAACCGCGACAGGGGACTATGGCTACACCTTC	CASSEVETATGDYGYTF
TRBV28	.	TRBJ1-1	.	TGTGCCAGCAGTTTACGGCAGGGGTCTTTCTTT	CASSLRQGSFF
TRBV7-2	.	TRBJ2-3	.	TGTGCCAGCAGCTTATATTCAGCGGGAGATACGCAGTATTTT	CASSLYSAGDTQYF
TRBV4-1	few	TRBJ1-1	.	TGCGCCAGCTTCGAGCGGGCCCTGGGTCTTGAAGCTTTCTTT	CASFERALGLEAFF
TRBV27	.	TRBJ2-7	TRBD2	TGTGCCAGCACAAACTGGGCAGGGAGGGGCGAGCAGTACTTC	CASTNWAGRGEQYF
TRBV29-1	few	TRBJ1-2	TRBD1	TGCAGCGTTGAACCGGGACAGGGGATTTACACCTTC	CSVEPGQGIYTF
TRBV18	few	TRBJ2-2	.	TGTGCCAGCTCACCGTTCGCCCAGGGGACCACCGGGGAGCTGTTTTTT	CASSPFAQGTTGELFF
TRBV13	.	TRBJ2-1	.	TGTGCCAGCAGCTTAGGGTTGGGCAGTGAGCAGTTCTTC	CASSLGLGSEQFF
TRBV4-1	few	TRBJ2-7	.	TGCGCCAGCAGCCTAAGCTTCCAGGCGGGGACCTACGAGCAGTACTTC	CASSLSFQAGTYEQYF
TRBV4-1	few	TRBJ2-1	.	TGCGCCAGCAGACCTATTGGGGGCCTTAACAATGAGCAGTTCTTC	CASRPIGGLNNEQFF
TRBV4-2	.	TRBJ1-4	.	TGTGCCAGCAGCCAAGATCCGTTCACGGGGGAAAAACTGTTTTTT	CASSQDPFTGEKLFF